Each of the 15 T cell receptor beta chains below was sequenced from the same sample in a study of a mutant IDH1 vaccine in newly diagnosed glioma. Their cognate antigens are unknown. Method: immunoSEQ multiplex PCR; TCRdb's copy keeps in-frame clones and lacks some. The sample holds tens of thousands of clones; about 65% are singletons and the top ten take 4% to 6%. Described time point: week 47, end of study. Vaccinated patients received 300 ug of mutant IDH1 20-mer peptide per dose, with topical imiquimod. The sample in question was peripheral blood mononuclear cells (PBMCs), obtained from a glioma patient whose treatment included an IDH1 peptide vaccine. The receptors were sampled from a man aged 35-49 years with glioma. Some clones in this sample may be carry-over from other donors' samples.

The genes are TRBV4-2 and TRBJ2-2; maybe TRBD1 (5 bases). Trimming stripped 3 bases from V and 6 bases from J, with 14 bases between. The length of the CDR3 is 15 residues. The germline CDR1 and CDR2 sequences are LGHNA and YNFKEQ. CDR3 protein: CASSHPVKGSGELFF. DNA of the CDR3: TGTGCCAGCAGCCATCCCGTCAAGGGGTCCGGGGAGCTGTTTTTT.

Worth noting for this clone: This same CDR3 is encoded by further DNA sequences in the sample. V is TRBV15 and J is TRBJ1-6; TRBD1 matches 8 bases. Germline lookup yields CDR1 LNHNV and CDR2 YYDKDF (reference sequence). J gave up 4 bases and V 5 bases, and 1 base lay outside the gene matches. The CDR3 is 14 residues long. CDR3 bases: TGTGCCACCAGCCGACAGGGGTATAATTCACCCCTCCACTTT. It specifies CATSRQGYNSPLHF. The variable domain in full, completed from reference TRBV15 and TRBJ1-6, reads DAMVIQNPRYQVTQFGKPVTLSCSQTLNHNVMYWYQQKSSQAPKLLFHYYDKDFNNEADTPDNFQSRRPNTSFCFLDIRSPGLGDTAMYLCATSRQGYNSPLHFGNGTRLTVT.

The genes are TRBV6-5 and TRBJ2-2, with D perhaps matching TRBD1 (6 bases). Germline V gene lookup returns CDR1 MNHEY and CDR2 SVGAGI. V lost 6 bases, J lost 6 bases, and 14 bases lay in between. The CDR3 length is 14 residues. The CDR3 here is CASSRQQGPGELFF. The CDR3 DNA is TGTGCCAGCAGCCGACAACAGGGACCCGGGGAGCTGTTTTTT.

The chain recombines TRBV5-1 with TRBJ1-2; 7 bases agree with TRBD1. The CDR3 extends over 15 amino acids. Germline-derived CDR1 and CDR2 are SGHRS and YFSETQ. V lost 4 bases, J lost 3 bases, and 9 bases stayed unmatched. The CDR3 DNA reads TGCGCCAGCAGCGTGGAATCAGGGGGGGACTATGGCTACACCTTC. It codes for CASSVESGGDYGYTF.

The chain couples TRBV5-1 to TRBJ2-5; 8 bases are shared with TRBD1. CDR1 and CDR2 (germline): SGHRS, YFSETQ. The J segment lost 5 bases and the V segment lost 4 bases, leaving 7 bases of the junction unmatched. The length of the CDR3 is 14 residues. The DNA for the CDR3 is TGCGCCAGCAGCCTCAGGGGGCTGGGGGAGACCCAGTACTTC. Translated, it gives CASSLRGLGETQYF.

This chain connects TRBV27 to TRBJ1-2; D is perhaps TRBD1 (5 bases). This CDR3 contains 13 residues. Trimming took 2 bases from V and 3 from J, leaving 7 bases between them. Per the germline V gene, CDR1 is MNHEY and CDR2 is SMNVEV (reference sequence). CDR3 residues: CASSLGHDYGYTF. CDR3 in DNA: TGTGCCAGCAGTTTAGGACATGACTATGGCTACACCTTC.

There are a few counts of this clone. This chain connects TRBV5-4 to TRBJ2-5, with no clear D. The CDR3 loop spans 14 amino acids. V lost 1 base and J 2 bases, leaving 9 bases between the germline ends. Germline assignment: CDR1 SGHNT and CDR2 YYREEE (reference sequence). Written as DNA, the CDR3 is TGTGCCAGCAGCTTGTATCAGGCACAAGAGACCCAGTACTTC. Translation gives CASSLYQAQETQYF.

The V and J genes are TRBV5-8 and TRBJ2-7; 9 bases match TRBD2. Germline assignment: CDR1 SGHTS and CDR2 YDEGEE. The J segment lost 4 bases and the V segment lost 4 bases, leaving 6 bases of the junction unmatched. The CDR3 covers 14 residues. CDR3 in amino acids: CASSQASGMYEQYF. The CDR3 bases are TGTGCCAGCAGCCAGGCTAGCGGGATGTACGAGCAGTACTTC.

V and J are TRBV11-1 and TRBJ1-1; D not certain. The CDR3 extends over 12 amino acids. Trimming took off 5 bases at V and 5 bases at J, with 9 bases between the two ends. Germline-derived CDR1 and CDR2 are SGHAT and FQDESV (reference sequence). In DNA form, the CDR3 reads TGTGCCAGCAGCCGACTGGTTACTGAAGCTTTCTTT. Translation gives CASSRLVTEAFF.

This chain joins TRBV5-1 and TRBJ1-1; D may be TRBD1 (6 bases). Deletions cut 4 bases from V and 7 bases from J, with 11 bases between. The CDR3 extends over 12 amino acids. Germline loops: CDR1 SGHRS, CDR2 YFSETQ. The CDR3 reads CASSQDRSEAFF. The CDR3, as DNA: TGCGCCAGCAGCCAAGACAGGAGTGAAGCTTTCTTT. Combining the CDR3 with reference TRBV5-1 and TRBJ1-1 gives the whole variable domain KAGVTQTPRYLIKTRGQQVTLSCSPISGHRSVSWYQQTPGQGLQFLFEYFSETQRNKGNFPGRFSGRQFSNSRSEMNVSTLELGDSALYLCASSQDRSEAFFGQGTRLTVV.

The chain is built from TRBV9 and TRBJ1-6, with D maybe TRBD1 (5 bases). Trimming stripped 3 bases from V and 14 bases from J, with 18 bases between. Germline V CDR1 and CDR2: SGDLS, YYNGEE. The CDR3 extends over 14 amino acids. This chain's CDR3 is CASSAQGTAISLHF. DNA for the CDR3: TGTGCCAGCAGCGCCCAGGGTACAGCGATATCCCTCCACTTT.

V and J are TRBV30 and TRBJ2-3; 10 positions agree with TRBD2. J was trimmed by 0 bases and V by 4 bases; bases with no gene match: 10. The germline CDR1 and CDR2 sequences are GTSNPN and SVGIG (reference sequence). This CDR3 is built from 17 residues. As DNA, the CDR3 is TGTGCCTGGACCAGCGGGGGGGCCCTACTTAGCACAGATACGCAGTATTTT. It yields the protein CAWTSGGALLSTDTQYF.

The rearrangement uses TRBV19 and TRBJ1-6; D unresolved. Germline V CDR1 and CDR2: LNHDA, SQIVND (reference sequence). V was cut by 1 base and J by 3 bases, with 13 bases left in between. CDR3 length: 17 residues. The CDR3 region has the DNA TGTGCCAGTAGTATAGCCGGTTCGGTAAACTATAATTCACCCCTCCACTTT. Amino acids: CASSIAGSVNYNSPLHF.

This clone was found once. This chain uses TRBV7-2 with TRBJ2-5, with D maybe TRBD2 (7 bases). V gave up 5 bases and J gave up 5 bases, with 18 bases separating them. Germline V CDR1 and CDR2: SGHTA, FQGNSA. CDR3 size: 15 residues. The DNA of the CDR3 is TGTGCCAGCAGCGCGACCGGGGGGCCCGGGGAGACCCAGTACTTC. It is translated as CASSATGGPGETQYF.

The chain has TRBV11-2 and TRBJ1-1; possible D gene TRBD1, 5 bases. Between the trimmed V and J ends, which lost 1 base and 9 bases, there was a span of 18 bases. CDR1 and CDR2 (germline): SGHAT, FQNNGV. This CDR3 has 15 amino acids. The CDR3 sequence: CASSLGVGGGGQAFF. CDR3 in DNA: TGTGCCAGCAGCTTAGGTGTGGGCGGGGGGGGACAAGCTTTCTTT. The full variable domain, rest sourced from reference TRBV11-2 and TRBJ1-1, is EAGVAQSPRYKIIEKRQSVAFWCNPISGHATLYWYQQILGQGPKLLIQFQNNGVVDDSQLPKDRFSAERLKGVDSTLKIQPAKLEDSAVYLCASSLGVGGGGQAFFGQGTRLTVV.